This T cell receptor beta chain was sequenced for a study of naive and memory T cell subsets (dated by TCRdb to the late 2010s). Regarding the complete study: In the figure summarizing the skin biopsy and whole blood samples, some 10 blood donors, 7 tuberculin skin test biopsies and 3 saline control biopsies were reported. Usually PCR2 was run as a SYBR Green qPCR and stopped at a set threshold, although low-input samples could use end-point PCR (roughly 6 cycles) instead. Points the paper makes about the study in general: The potential sensitivity of the RNA-based method to TCR transcript changes with T cell activation and differentiation was acknowledged.

To prepare the library, 5' RACE was applied. The ligated cDNA was amplified in four rounds of PCR with nested alpha and beta constant region primers together with the SP2 primer. TCR RNA was reverse transcribed with SuperScript IV using alpha and beta constant region primers for the blood and skin samples. Using T4 RNA ligase 1, an oligonucleotide carrying both the Illumina SP2 primer and a UMI was ligated onto the 3' end of the cDNA. The 12-nucleotide UMI consisted of two random hexamers with an eight-base spacer between the hexamers to prevent hairpin formation. TCR alpha and beta chain libraries were processed separately from the second PCR onward, with dual indexing for multiplexing. After pooling, the indexed libraries were analyzed by capillary electrophoresis and sequenced on either an Illumina MiSeq or NextSeq. To boost base diversity and improve cluster recognition, PhiX DNA at roughly 5-8% was spiked into the libraries. Per the original workflow: Demultiplexor extracted UMIs from read 2, combined them with read 1 TCR sequence, and split reads by sample indices. V and J genes and V-J junctions were identified by Decombinator, and each TCR was assigned a five-part identifier that included V and J deletions. Collapsinator used UMIs to correct sequencing errors and PCR amplification heterogeneity, yielding UMI-based abundance per TCR. CDR3Translator turned identifiers into nucleotide sequence, translated that sequence into amino acids, and pulled out CDR3 regions based on terminal motifs. Error-corrected counts of alpha and beta TCRs from blood and skin were compared after being normalized to the amount of input RNA. TCRdb trimmed the raw reads at Q25, called clones with MiXCR and kept productive beta chains. Each record represents a unique CDR3 protein, reported with the most common genes and DNA among its rows. These V and J calls originate from TCRdb's pipeline instead of the authors' own analysis. This sample is represented by about 62,000 distinct CDR3 sequences; more than 6% of them were singletons. Together, the top ten hold 15% to 20% of the sample.

A robust, sensitive protocol for the amplification, sequencing and analysis of TCRs was described in the study, in which 3' ligation of a UMI-containing oligonucleotide to TCR cDNA was used. Whole blood analysis involved drawing 2 to 3 ml of peripheral blood from adult healthy volunteers into Tempus tubes and then extracting RNA following the manufacturer's instructions. Total RNA was treated with RQ1 DNase, without cell sorting, prior to reverse transcription, with an input of about 1 to 1000 ng being targeted. To check how robust the pipeline was in samples where T cells make up a minority population, libraries were built from skin biopsies and whole blood. Trimming costs V 3 bases and J 1 base, and their ends lie 9 bases apart. CDR1 and CDR2, looked up from the germline V gene, are SGHVS and FQNEAQ. The CDR3 numbers 14 residues from cysteine through phenylalanine. Kept here is only the CDR3 DNA, which spans 42 bases and is read in frame from base 1.

In its sample, this clonotype was seen a few times. The specificity of this receptor is unknown. No base-level quality is on record; no much larger clone is a single base apart. The clonotype was recovered from a female donor in good health. Recombination joined TRBV7-8 with TRBJ2-5; a tentative D match to TRBD1 spans 5 bases. Here the CDR3 is given as CASSFRVAQETQYF. The sequenced DNA is TGTGCCAGCAGCTTCAGGGTTGCCCAAGAGACCCAGTACTTC.